Listed here are 18 T cell receptor beta chains from one sample, sequenced in a study of CD8+CD57+ T cells in acquired aplastic anemia. Both TCR beta VDJ combination and CDR3 sequence profiling were carried out. Genomic DNA was the template for this profiling. A single record per CDR3 protein comes from TCRdb applying MiXCR to the reads. The data contain about 190,000 distinct CDR3 sequences, roughly half of them seen just once; the ten biggest clones take up about a sixth. The source material was sorted CD4+, CD8+, or CD8+CD57+ T cells (not recorded which) from PBMCs. The receptor set was obtained from a human donor in good health, serving as a control.

This chain connects TRBV24-1 to TRBJ1-2, with D unclear. CDR1 is KGHDR, CDR2 SFDVKD, per germline. V was trimmed by 5 bases and J by 2 bases, leaving 8 bases between them. This CDR3 comprises 13 residues. The CDR3 protein is CATSADRNYGYTF. DNA for the CDR3: TGTGCCACCAGTGCGGACCGAAACTATGGCTACACCTTC.

The rearrangement joins TRBV19 to TRBJ1-2; TRBD1 matches 11 bases. The CDR3 has 15 amino acids. Germline loops: CDR1 LNHDA, CDR2 SQIVND (reference sequence). The ends lost 4 bases at V and 7 bases at J; junction bases unmatched: 8. In DNA, the CDR3 is TGTGCCAGTAGTAACACGGGACAGGGGGTAATTGGCTACACCTTC. It specifies CASSNTGQGVIGYTF.

A note on this clonotype: This sequence may be a read error, since a much larger clone differs from it by one base. This chain joins TRBV6-1 and TRBJ1-2; 7 positions agree with TRBD1. Looked up from germline, CDR1 is MNHNS and CDR2 is SASEGT. The CDR3 length is 16 residues. CDR3 in amino acids: CASWPGQQTANYSYTF. The CDR3 nucleotides are TGTGCCAGTTGGCCGGGACAGCAAACCGCTAACTATAGCTACACCTTC.

This sequence joins TRBV7-2 and TRBJ1-6; D is perhaps TRBD1 (6 bases). Trimming removed 1 base at V and 10 bases at J, with 11 bases between. This CDR3 has 14 residues. From germline, CDR1 is SGHTA and CDR2 FQGNSA. The CDR3 reads CASSLVGQGSPLHF. The CDR3 nucleotides read TGTGCCAGCAGCTTAGTGGGACAAGGGTCACCCCTCCACTTT.

This clonotype was counted many times. The rearrangement links TRBV10-3 to TRBJ1-2, with TRBD1 matching over 9 bases. This CDR3 has 14 residues. Germline-derived CDR1 and CDR2 are ENHRY and SYGVKD. Losses at the gene ends were 4 bases for V and 7 bases for J; bases not matched to a gene: 7. DNA of the CDR3: TGTGCCATCAGTGGACAGGGGGAAGACCCTGGCTACACCTTC. Amino acid sequence: CAISGQGEDPGYTF.

This clonotype came up many times. This chain uses TRBV20-1 with TRBJ1-6; D gene unclear. Germline V CDR1 and CDR2: DFQATT, SNEGSKA (reference sequence). CDR3 length: 15 residues. Trimming stripped 0 bases from V and 3 bases from J, with 9 bases between. In DNA form, the CDR3 reads TGCAGTGCTAGAGATGCAGCGAACTATAATTCACCCCTCCACTTT. It codes for CSARDAANYNSPLHF.

This rearrangement joins TRBV15 to TRBJ1-5, with 12 bases fitting TRBD1. The V and J ends lost 5 bases and 1 base, in that order; junction bases with no gene match: 3. This CDR3 has 16 residues. The germline V gene encodes CDR1 LNHNV and CDR2 YYDKDF (reference sequence). The CDR3 sequence: CATSSGQGASNQPQHF. In DNA form, the CDR3 reads TGTGCCACCAGCTCGGGACAGGGGGCAAGCAATCAGCCCCAGCATTTT.

This clonotype was picked up many times. The V gene is TRBV19, the J gene TRBJ1-5, with TRBD1 as a possible D gene (5 bases). Trimming removed 8 bases from V and 3 bases from J, with 17 bases in between. Germline CDR1 LNHDA, CDR2 SQIVND (reference sequence). This CDR3 region has 15 residues. The CDR3 DNA follows: TGTGCCAGTCGACAATGGGACGATCACAATCAGCCCCAGCATTTT. Encoded protein: CASRQWDDHNQPQHF. Full variable domain (missing parts from reference TRBV19 and TRBJ1-5): DGGITQSPKYLFRKEGQNVTLSCEQNLNHDAMYWYRQDPGQGLRLIYYSQIVNDFQKGDIAEGYSVSREKKESFPLTVTSAQKNPTAFYLCASRQWDDHNQPQHFGDGTRLSIL.

The chain has TRBV2 and TRBJ2-5; D perhaps matches TRBD2 (6 bases). The end of the DNA is better explained by TRBJ2-7, so the J call may be wrong. This CDR3 has 15 amino acids. Germline V gene data show CDR1 as SNHLY and CDR2 as FYNNEI. CDR3 sequence: CASTSPRDSYYEQYF. CDR3 bases: TGTGCCAGCACCTCACCCCGGGACTCCTACTACGAGCAGTACTTC.

A single count supports this clonotype. This chain connects TRBV12-3 or TRBV12-4 to TRBJ1-2; D remains unclear. Trimming cost V 3 bases and J 7 bases, with 12 bases left between them. CDR3 size: 13 residues. CDR3 sequence: CASSFRESGGYTF. CDR3 in DNA: TGTGCCAGCAGTTTCCGGGAATCGGGTGGCTACACCTTC.

Comment on this clonotype: At one end the junction does not follow the germline gene, possibly because of a read error. The J gene is TRBJ2-2, the V gene TRBV9; D is perhaps TRBD2 (6 bases). Germline V gives CDR1 SGDLS, CDR2 YYNGEE. The CDR3 contains 12 residues. This CDR3 is CASSVGLAGSEF. The DNA for the CDR3 is TGTGCCAGCAGCGTTGGTCTCGCGGGATCAGAGTTT.

The count of this clonotype is one. This clone may be a read error of a much larger clone one base away. The gene calls are TRBV6-1 and TRBJ1-3; 9 bases fit TRBD1. V was clipped by 6 bases and J by 8 bases; unmatched bases: 8. This CDR3 has 14 residues. The germline V gene has CDR1 MNHNS and CDR2 SASEGT. In DNA, the CDR3 is TGTGCCAGCAGCCCCGGGACAGGGAAAGACACCATATATTTT. It specifies CASSPGTGKDTIYF.

This chain joins TRBV7-6 and TRBJ2-5; TRBD2 matches 9 bases. This CDR3 spans 17 amino acids. Germline loops: CDR1 SGHVS, CDR2 FNYEAQ. The junction had 10 bases not matched to a gene; V was cut back by 1 base and J by 4 bases. The CDR3: CASSLGTSVGRGETQYF. The CDR3 nucleotides read TGTGCCAGCAGCTTAGGGACTAGCGTGGGCCGGGGAGAGACCCAGTACTTC.

The genes are TRBV20-1 and TRBJ1-3; tentative D call: TRBD1 (5 bases). CDR1 and CDR2 from the germline V gene are DFQATT and SNEGSKA (reference sequence). The CDR3 contains 20 residues. The V gene lost 3 bases and the J gene lost 0 bases, with 27 bases spanning the gap. Written as DNA, the CDR3 is TGCAGTGCTAGGTCAGGCGGGGGGTTGTTCCTGTGGGGCTCTGGAAACACCATATATTTT. It encodes CSARSGGGLFLWGSGNTIYF.

This clonotype was seen many times. The V gene is TRBV20-1, the J gene TRBJ2-1, with a tentative D call TRBD2 (7 bases). Trimming pared 6 bases from V and 4 bases from J, leaving 19 bases between. CDR3 length: 15 residues. Germline V lookup: CDR1 DFQATT, CDR2 SNEGSKA (reference sequence). The CDR3 reads CSAPEGGVSYNEQFF. The CDR3 nucleotides read TGCAGTGCGCCCGAGGGGGGGGTGTCATACAATGAGCAGTTCTTC.

The chain joins TRBV2 to TRBJ1-5, with D possibly matching TRBD1 (5 bases). Trimming left V 7 bases short and J 0 bases short, with 10 bases between. This CDR3 region has 14 residues. Germline V gene data show CDR1 as SNHLY and CDR2 as FYNNEI. CDR3 bases: TGTGCCAGCACCCACGACAGTAGCAATCAGCCCCAGCATTTT. This sequence encodes CASTHDSSNQPQHF. Complete variable domain (other parts from reference TRBV2 and TRBJ1-5): EPEVTQTPSHQVTQMGQEVILRCVPISNHLYFYWYRQILGQKVEFLVSFYNNEISEKSEIFDDQFSVERPDGSNFTLKIRSTKLEDSAMYFCASTHDSSNQPQHFGDGTRLSIL.

This clonotype occurred many times. This chain links TRBV20-1 with TRBJ2-1, with 10 bases fitting TRBD2. Unmatched junction bases numbered 20, after V lost 0 bases and J lost 6 bases. There are 20 residues in the CDR3. Per the germline V gene, CDR1 is DFQATT and CDR2 is SNEGSKA (reference sequence). The CDR3 DNA reads TGCAGTGCTAGAGACGCCCCCGGGACTAGCGTCCTTAGACCTTTCAATGAGCAGTTCTTC. Protein product: CSARDAPGTSVLRPFNEQFF.

V and J are TRBV24-1 and TRBJ1-6; 9 bases fit TRBD1. CDR3 length: 17 residues. J lost 8 bases, V lost 6 bases, and 13 bases had no gene match. The germline gives CDR1 KGHDR, CDR2 SFDVKD. The CDR3 sequence: CATSMWYRGLLDSPLHF. In DNA form, the CDR3 reads TGTGCCACCAGTATGTGGTACAGGGGGCTATTGGATTCACCCCTCCACTTT.